This TCR beta chain was sequenced in a study of blood T cell repertoires in COVID-19. As for the study in general: Donors in the United States, Italy and Spain gave samples during acute or convalescent COVID-19. T cells, B-cell-depleted T cells, or PBMCs provided the cDNA or gDNA that served as material.

Methods used by the authors: For nucleated cells, counts were estimated from reference gene primer amplification. The assay was immunoSEQ multiplex PCR, and TCRdb's table has in-frame clones only and misses some. V and J calls and clone size are copied from that table; D and trimming were computed from the DNA. The table has 110,000 to 150,000 clones, around 87% seen once. This CDR3 region has 13 residues. The V end was cut by 7 bases, the J end by 8 bases, with 14 bases between. Germline loops: CDR1 MNHEY, CDR2 SMNVEV (reference sequence). The sequenced sample was peripheral blood. The J gene is TRBJ1-4, the V gene TRBV27; D is perhaps TRBD1 (5 bases). This TCR derives from a human donor in a cohort sampled during active COVID-19. CDR3 coding DNA: TGTGCCAGCACCTCGCAGGGAGGGGAAAAACTGTTTTTT. This translates into CASTSQGGEKLFF.